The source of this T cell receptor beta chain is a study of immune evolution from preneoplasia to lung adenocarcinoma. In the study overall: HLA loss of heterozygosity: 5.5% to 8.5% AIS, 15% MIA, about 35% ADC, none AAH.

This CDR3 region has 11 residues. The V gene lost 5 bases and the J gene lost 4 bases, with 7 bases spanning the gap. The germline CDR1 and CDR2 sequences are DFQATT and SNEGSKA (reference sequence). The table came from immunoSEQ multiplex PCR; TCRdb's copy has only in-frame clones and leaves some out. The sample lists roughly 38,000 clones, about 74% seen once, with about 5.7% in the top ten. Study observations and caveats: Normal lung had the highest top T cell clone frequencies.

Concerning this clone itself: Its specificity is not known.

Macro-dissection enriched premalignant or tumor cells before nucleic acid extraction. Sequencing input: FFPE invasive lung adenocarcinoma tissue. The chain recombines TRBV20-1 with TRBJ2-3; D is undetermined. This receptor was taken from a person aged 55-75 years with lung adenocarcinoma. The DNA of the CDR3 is TGCAGTGCTTCCCAGGCAGATACGCAGTATTTT. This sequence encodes CSASQADTQYF.